This TCR beta chain appears in the sequencing data of a study of blood T cell repertoires in COVID-19. This CDR3 comprises 15 residues. V was shortened by 2 bases and J by 7 bases, with 18 bases between the two germline ends. CDR1 and CDR2 (germline): MGHDK, SYGVNS. Assay: immunoSEQ multiplex PCR; the TCRdb copy retains only in-frame clones and omits some. The sample comprises about 130,000 clones, about 83% of which are singletons, and about 12% rests with the top ten. The sequence derives from a man aged 55-75 years with acute or convalescent COVID-19. This chain uses TRBV25-1 with TRBJ2-7; D gene unclear. Sequenced material: peripheral blood. Written as DNA, the CDR3 is TGTGCCAGCAGTGAAGGGCAGTTAAAATCTGGAGAGCAGTACTTC. Encoded protein: CASSEGQLKSGEQYF.